This TCR beta chain is from a study of T-cell reconstitution after alpha-beta-depleted transplantation in children. For TCRbeta, the library was prepared with unique molecular identifiers. In TCRdb, the PCR reads were re-called with MiXCR into one record per CDR3 protein. The sample includes roughly 500,000 distinct CDR3 sequences, about 33% of them seen just once. This CDR3 comprises 16 residues. Trimming shortened V by 0 bases and J by 8 bases, and 18 bases separated the two germline ends. Germline values: CDR1 SGDLS, CDR2 YYNGEE. The starting material was PBMCs from the stem cell graft donor, obtained from the stem cell graft. This TCR was sampled from a human donor who donated a stem cell graft to a child with aplastic anemia. The chain carries TRBV9 and TRBJ1-3; tentatively, D is TRBD1 (6 bases). The CDR3 loop reads CASSVATPGAQDTIYF. CDR3 sequence (DNA): TGTGCCAGCAGCGTAGCTACCCCAGGGGCTCAGGACACCATATATTTT.